The 18 T cell receptor beta chains given below trace back to one sample, sequenced in a study of T cell changes during pregnancy in multiple sclerosis. TCRdb's copy holds only in-frame clones and misses some; the assay was immunoSEQ multiplex PCR. The sample has approximately 46,000 clones; nearly 90% are singletons. The sequenced sample was peripheral blood, obtained after pregnancy. These receptors were collected from a female donor in good health, enrolled as a control in a pregnancy study.

V and J are TRBV5-1 and TRBJ2-2; 8 nucleotides line up with TRBD2. CDR3 length: 16 amino acids. CDR1 and CDR2 from the germline V gene are SGHRS and YFSETQ. With V trimmed by 1 base and J by 0 bases, 2 bases remained unmatched. CDR3 sequence reads: CASSLLAGANTGELFF. The CDR3 DNA sequence: TGCGCCAGCAGCTTGCTAGCGGGTGCGAACACCGGGGAGCTGTTTTTT. The full variable domain, completed using reference TRBV5-1 and TRBJ2-2, is KAGVTQTPRYLIKTRGQQVTLSCSPISGHRSVSWYQQTPGQGLQFLFEYFSETQRNKGNFPGRFSGRQFSNSRSEMNVSTLELGDSALYLCASSLLAGANTGELFFGEGSRLTVL.

This clone was detected only once. The V gene is TRBV2, the J gene TRBJ1-2, with D perhaps matching TRBD1 (6 bases). V was pared by 6 bases and J by 4 bases, with 15 bases between. This CDR3 has 14 residues. The germline CDR1 and CDR2 sequences are SNHLY and FYNNEI. The CDR3 region has the DNA TGTGCCAGCAGGGAGACAGGAGCCCTCTATGGCTACACCTTC. Protein: CASRETGALYGYTF.

The genes are TRBV7-3 and TRBJ2-2; D is unclear. Germline CDR1 and CDR2: SGHTA and FQGTGA. Between the trimmed V and J ends, which lost 6 bases and 1 base, there was a span of 6 bases. The CDR3 sequence is 13 residues long. The DNA of the CDR3 is TGTGCCAGCAGTCTCCTGAACACCGGGGAGCTGTTTTTT. This translates into CASSLLNTGELFF.

This rearrangement joins TRBV6-1 to TRBJ2-1, with 11 nucleotides matching TRBD1. Germline assignment: CDR1 MNHNS and CDR2 SASEGT. The length of the CDR3 is 15 residues. The junction had 7 bases not matched to a gene; V was cut back by 4 bases and J by 8 bases. The CDR3 protein is CASSGGQGGGDEQFF. The CDR3 DNA follows: TGTGCCAGCAGTGGGGGACAGGGGGGTGGCGATGAGCAGTTCTTC.

This clone was counted once. Being one base from a much bigger clone, this may be a read error. The chain carries TRBV13 and TRBJ2-2; no reliable D call. Per germline, CDR1 PRHDT and CDR2 FYEKMQ (reference sequence). The ends were cut back, 5 bases at V and 2 bases at J, with 3 bases in the middle. CDR3 size: 12 residues. The DNA for the CDR3 is TGTGCCAGCAGCCTTAACACCGGGGAGCTGTTTTTT. This translates into CASSLNTGELFF.

V gene TRBV9 combines with J gene TRBJ2-5; TRBD1 agrees at 12 bases. The CDR3 contains 16 residues. The germline gives CDR1 SGDLS, CDR2 YYNGEE. V was clipped by 0 bases and J by 6 bases; unmatched bases: 6. CDR3 residues: CASSVDGGTGGKTQYF. The CDR3 bases are TGTGCCAGCAGCGTAGATGGAGGGACAGGGGGCAAGACCCAGTACTTC.

This chain uses TRBV30 with TRBJ2-3; the D gene is possibly TRBD2 (7 bases). The germline V gene has CDR1 GTSNPN and CDR2 SVGIG (reference sequence). CDR3 size: 17 residues. V was trimmed by 0 bases and J by 4 bases, leaving 20 bases between them. The chain's CDR3 is CAWSVRGGNLKADTQYF. Here the CDR3 DNA reads TGTGCCTGGAGTGTAAGGGGGGGGAATTTAAAGGCAGATACGCAGTATTTT. The variable domain in full, completed from reference TRBV30 and TRBJ2-3, reads SQTIHQWPATLVQPVGSPLSLECTVEGTSNPNLYWYRQAAGRGLQLLFYSVGIGQISSEVPQNLSASRPQDRQFILSSKKLLLSDSGFYLCAWSVRGGNLKADTQYFGPGTRLTVL.

This rearrangement joins TRBV16 to TRBJ2-1; 9 bases match TRBD2. This CDR3 spans 15 amino acids. CDR1 KGHSY and CDR2 FQNENV come from the germline V gene. V gave up 4 bases and J gave up 7 bases; unmatched junction bases: 8. CDR3 amino acids: CASSRSGRSGNEQFF. The CDR3 coding sequence is TGTGCCAGCAGCCGAAGCGGGAGGTCGGGGAATGAGCAGTTCTTC.

V and J are TRBV2 and TRBJ1-4, with 8 bases fitting TRBD1. Germline trimming cut 6 bases from V and 8 bases from J; bases unmatched to any gene: 11. The germline gives CDR1 SNHLY, CDR2 FYNNEI. The CDR3 totals 15 residues. CDR3 protein: CASRSDRGGKEKLFF. In DNA, the CDR3 is TGTGCCAGCAGGTCCGACAGGGGTGGAAAAGAAAAACTGTTTTTT.

V and J are TRBV2 and TRBJ2-7, with D possibly matching TRBD1 (6 bases). Trimming removed 3 bases at V and 2 bases at J, with 11 bases between. Germline V gene lookup returns CDR1 SNHLY and CDR2 FYNNEI. The CDR3 is made up of 14 amino acids. CDR3 bases: TGTGCCAGCAGTGATATGGGGACAACCTACGAGCAGTACTTC. The encoded protein is CASSDMGTTYEQYF.

This clone was detected once. The V and J genes are TRBV5-6 and TRBJ2-7; 10 nucleotides align to TRBD2. The CDR3 covers 16 residues. Trimming at V came to 1 base and at J to 4 bases, leaving 8 bases not matched to a gene. CDR1 is SGHDT and CDR2 is YYEEEE in the germline V gene. The CDR3 here is CASSLRASGGIYEQYF. The DNA for the CDR3 is TGTGCCAGCAGCTTGAGGGCTAGCGGGGGTATTTACGAGCAGTACTTC.

This chain uses TRBV12-5 with TRBJ1-2; D is ambiguous. V lost 4 bases and J lost 3, with 9 bases in between. The CDR3 is 13 residues long. The germline CDR1 and CDR2 sequences are LGHNT and FRNRAP. CDR3 in amino acids: CASGSRVYYGYTF. CDR3 sequence (DNA): TGTGCTAGTGGTTCGAGGGTATACTATGGCTACACCTTC.

This clone was detected once. CDR3 residues: CASSPPRSGGIRDTQYF. The DNA of the CDR3 is TGTGCCAGCTCACCACCCAGAAGCGGGGGGATTCGGGATACGCAGTATTTT. The chain carries TRBV18 and TRBJ2-3, with 9 bases identical to TRBD2. V shed 0 bases and J 6 bases; nucleotides not matched to a gene: 10. Germline CDR1 KGHSH, CDR2 LQKENI. There are 17 residues in the CDR3.

The chain is built from TRBV18 and TRBJ1-5; 9 bases line up with TRBD1. CDR1 and CDR2 from the germline V gene are KGHSH and LQKENI. The CDR3 is made up of 19 amino acids. V trimming: 3 bases; J trimming: 1 base; junction bases outside the gene matches: 13. CDR3 residues: CASSPTGQGTSGSNQPQHF. CDR3 DNA: TGTGCCAGCTCACCGACGGGACAGGGTACATCAGGGAGCAATCAGCCCCAGCATTTT.

This clone was recorded a few times. The chain uses TRBV19 and TRBJ1-3; D call uncertain. Germline V gives CDR1 LNHDA, CDR2 SQIVND (reference sequence). The V gene lost 5 bases and the J gene lost 0 bases, with 11 bases spanning the gap. The CDR3 loop spans 15 amino acids. CDR3: CASSWTIASGNTIYF. CDR3 nucleotide sequence: TGTGCCAGTAGTTGGACTATTGCCTCTGGAAACACCATATATTTT.

V gene TRBV7-6 combines with J gene TRBJ1-2, with 7 bases identical to TRBD1. V gave up 5 bases and J gave up 4 bases; unmatched junction bases: 4. Germline CDR1 is SGHVS and CDR2 is FNYEAQ. The CDR3 contains 13 residues. This CDR3 reads CASSQTGSYGYTF. The CDR3 DNA follows: TGTGCCAGCAGCCAGACAGGGTCCTATGGCTACACCTTC.

This chain joins TRBV6-4 and TRBJ2-5; 10 bases are shared with TRBD2. The V segment lost 6 bases and the J segment 4 bases; nucleotides outside the gene matches: 2. This CDR3 contains 13 residues. The germline V gene encodes CDR1 MRHNA and CDR2 SNTAGT. The DNA for the CDR3 is TGTGCCAGCAGGGGGACTAGCGTAGAGACCCAGTACTTC. Protein product: CASRGTSVETQYF.

The chain has TRBV18 and TRBJ1-1; TRBD1 aligns across 9 bases. The germline V gene encodes CDR1 KGHSH and CDR2 LQKENI. The CDR3 is 15 amino acids. With 3 bases clipped from V and 1 base from J, the junction kept 3 bases outside the gene matches. The CDR3 nucleotides are TGTGCCAGCTCACCTTGGGACAGGGAGAACACTGAAGCTTTCTTT. This gives the protein CASSPWDRENTEAFF.